Listed below are T cell receptor beta chains from one sample, sequenced in a study of blood T cell repertoires in COVID-19. Some clones are missing from TCRdb's copy, which holds only in-frame ones; the method was immunoSEQ multiplex PCR. This table has approximately 480,000 clones, approximately 92% appearing once. Sequencing used peripheral blood. These receptors all come from a man aged 18 to 30 with COVID-19, enrolled during active disease. Each CDR3 is given with its conserved first and last residue. The D gene is left open where the match is weak. Some rows mark clone size as missing; the rest say once, few, many or name a class of expanded clone.

clone size	D gene	V gene	J gene	CDR3 DNA	CDR3 protein
.	TRBD1	TRBV6-5	TRBJ2-2	TGTGCCAGCAGTTCGGACAGGGCCCTCACCGGGGAGCTGTTTTTT	CASSSDRALTGELFF
.	TRBD1	TRBV19	TRBJ1-5	TGTGCCAGTACCGTTGACAGGGGGCTCCAGCCCCAGCATTTT	CASTVDRGLQPQHF
.	.	TRBV19	TRBJ2-1	TGTGCCAGTAGAGCCGGCTCTCGGGGCTACAATGAGCAGTTCTTC	CASRAGSRGYNEQFF
.	TRBD2	TRBV5-6	TRBJ2-7	TGTGCCAGCAGCTCCACAGCGGGGAATACCTACGAGCAGTACTTC	CASSSTAGNTYEQYF
.	.	TRBV3-1/TRBV3-2	TRBJ2-3	TGTGCCAGCAGCCAAGTTGGAGGGACGCAGTATTTT	CASSQVGGTQYF
.	.	TRBV5-4	TRBJ2-7	TGTGCCAGCAGCTTCCCGGCGGACAACCAGGTCTACGAGCAGTACTTC	CASSFPADNQVYEQYF
.	.	TRBV19	TRBJ1-5	TGTGCCAGTAGTATTAGAGATAGCAATCAGCCCCAGCATTTT	CASSIRDSNQPQHF
.	.	TRBV6-6	TRBJ1-4	TGTGCCAGCAGTTGGGACCTGGGGGGAAAACTGTTTTTT	CASSWDLGGKLFF
.	.	TRBV24-1	TRBJ2-6	TGTGCCACCAGTCCCCAGGGGCAGTCTGGGGCCAACGTCCTGACTTTC	CATSPQGQSGANVLTF
.	TRBD2	TRBV11-2	TRBJ2-1	TGTGCCAGCAGCTTACGGCGGGGGGGCATGTATTGGGCCTACAATGAGCAGTTCTTC	CASSLRRGGMYWAYNEQFF
.	TRBD1	TRBV6-5	TRBJ1-5	TGTGCCAGCAGTTGGGGACAGGGGGGTCAGCCCCAGCATTTT	CASSWGQGGQPQHF
.	TRBD2	TRBV2	TRBJ2-7	TGTGCCAGCGCAAGCGGGACCTCCTACGAGCAGTACTTC	CASASGTSYEQYF
.	TRBD2	TRBV4-1	TRBJ2-1	TGCGCCAGCAGCCAAGATCGGGGGGGGCCTTACAATGAGCAGTTCTTC	CASSQDRGGPYNEQFF
.	.	TRBV7-9	TRBJ1-6	TGTGCCAGCAGCTTGGAGGCCGAGTCACCCCTCCACTTT	CASSLEAESPLHF
.	.	TRBV11-2	TRBJ2-5	TGTGCCAGCAGGCGACTAGGAGGCGAGACCCAGTACTTC	CASRRLGGETQYF
once	TRBD1	TRBV7-8	TRBJ2-4	TGTGCCAGCAGCACCCGGGACAGTGGCATTCAGTACTTC	CASSTRDSGIQYF
.	.	TRBV7-6	TRBJ2-3	TGTGCCAGCAGCTTAGGTTGGAGAAGAACTAGCACAGATACGCAGTATTTT	CASSLGWRRTSTDTQYF
.	TRBD2	TRBV3-1/TRBV3-2	TRBJ2-1	TGTGCCAGCAGCTTAGGACTAGCTTCCTACAATGAGCAGTTCTTC	CASSLGLASYNEQFF
.	.	TRBV2	TRBJ2-2	TGTGCCAGCAGTGGAATCGAGCGGTCGAACACCGGGGAGCTGTTTTTT	CASSGIERSNTGELFF
.	.	TRBV4-1	TRBJ1-2	TGCGCCAGCGCCATGGGCTCCTCGGCTAAGGGCTACACCTTC	CASAMGSSAKGYTF
once	TRBD2	TRBV11-3	TRBJ2-5	TGTGCCAGCAGCTACGGACTAGCGAACCAAGAGACCCAGTACTTC	CASSYGLANQETQYF
.	TRBD2	TRBV19	TRBJ2-2	TGTGCCAGTAGTATCAGGGGGTATCTACTAGCGGGAGGAAAGGACACCGGGGAGCTGTTTTTT	CASSIRGYLLAGGKDTGELFF
.	.	TRBV14	TRBJ2-7	TGTGCCAGCAGCCAAGATGGGCAGGGTGAGTACGAGCAGTACTTC	CASSQDGQGEYEQYF
.	.	TRBV5-4	TRBJ1-1	TGTGCCAGCAGCTCTCTCTTGACAGGAGACGTTACTGAAGCTTTCTTT	CASSSLLTGDVTEAFF
.	.	TRBV5-8	TRBJ1-3	TGTGCCAGCAGCTTCGGCGGGGGGCCAGGAAACACCATATATTTT	CASSFGGGPGNTIYF
once	.	TRBV29-1	TRBJ2-3	TGCAGCGTCGACCCGGGGGGCGGGAGCGCAGATACGCAGTATTTT	CSVDPGGGSADTQYF
.	.	TRBV19	TRBJ2-3	TGTGCCAGTAGTCTACGGGGTAGCGGCTTCCCGGATACGCAGTATTTT	CASSLRGSGFPDTQYF
.	TRBD2	TRBV15	TRBJ2-7	TGTGCCACCAGCAGAGAAAGACTAGCGCTCTCCTACGAGCAGTACTTC	CATSRERLALSYEQYF
.	.	TRBV5-6	TRBJ1-5	TGTGCCAGCAGCTTACTTTATAGCAATCAGCCCCAGCATTTT	CASSLLYSNQPQHF
.	TRBD2	TRBV4-1	TRBJ2-5	TGCGCCAGCAGCCCAAGTTCTAGCGGATCCGCTTCGGGAGAGACCCAGTACTTC	CASSPSSSGSASGETQYF
.	TRBD1	TRBV12-5	TRBJ2-1	TGTGCTAGTGGTTTCGGACAGGGGGCTGGGAATGAGCAGTTCTTC	CASGFGQGAGNEQFF
.	.	TRBV7-2	TRBJ1-5	TGTGCCAGCAGCTTAGGTACCAGTAGCAATCAGCCCCAGCATTTT	CASSLGTSSNQPQHF
.	.	TRBV24-1	TRBJ2-7	TGTGCCACCAGCACAGGGCCCCCCTCCTACGAGCAGTACTTC	CATSTGPPSYEQYF
once	.	TRBV18	TRBJ1-5	TGTGCCAGCTCATCTACAGGGATGGATCAGCCCCAGCATTTT	CASSSTGMDQPQHF
.	TRBD2	TRBV27	TRBJ2-6	TGTGCCCCCCCCTCTCGGGGGGACGGGGCCAACGTCCTGACTTTC	CAPPSRGDGANVLTF
once	.	TRBV5-1	TRBJ1-2	TGCGCCAGCAGCCTCGGACAGACTTATGGCTACACCTTC	CASSLGQTYGYTF
.	.	TRBV27	TRBJ1-4	TGTGCCAGCAGTTTATTTGGGAGGGCAGCGACTAATGAAAAACTGTTTTTT	CASSLFGRAATNEKLFF
.	.	TRBV5-4	TRBJ1-3	TGTGCCAGCAGCTTGATGAGGGTTTTAAGAAACACCATATATTTT	CASSLMRVLRNTIYF
.	TRBD1	TRBV19	TRBJ1-1	TGTGCCAGTAGTGCAAGGACAGGGCGGGGTACTGAAGCTTTCTTT	CASSARTGRGTEAFF
once	TRBD1	TRBV5-4	TRBJ2-7	TGTGCCAGCAGCGCCCGGGACAGCAACTACGAGCAGTACTTC	CASSARDSNYEQYF
.	.	TRBV5-4	TRBJ2-3	TGTGCCAGCAGCTTGGACAGGGATCGGACAGATACGCAGTATTTT	CASSLDRDRTDTQYF
.	.	TRBV30	TRBJ1-1	TGTGCCTGGAAGGCCGGGTGGACTGAAGCTTTCTTT	CAWKAGWTEAFF
.	.	TRBV20-1	TRBJ2-5	TGCAGTGCTAGTGTTAGCAAGAGATCGACCCAGTACTTC	CSASVSKRSTQYF
.	TRBD2	TRBV7-2	TRBJ2-1	TGTGCCAGCAGACGGGGCGGGAGGGCATTCTACAATGAGCAGTTCTTC	CASRRGGRAFYNEQFF
once	TRBD1	TRBV19	TRBJ1-1	TGTGCCAGTAGTTATTCAGGGGGGCGGAACACTGAAGCTTTCTTT	CASSYSGGRNTEAFF
few	.	TRBV2	TRBJ2-2	TGTGCCAGCAGTGTTCAGAACACCGGGGAGCTGTTTTTT	CASSVQNTGELFF